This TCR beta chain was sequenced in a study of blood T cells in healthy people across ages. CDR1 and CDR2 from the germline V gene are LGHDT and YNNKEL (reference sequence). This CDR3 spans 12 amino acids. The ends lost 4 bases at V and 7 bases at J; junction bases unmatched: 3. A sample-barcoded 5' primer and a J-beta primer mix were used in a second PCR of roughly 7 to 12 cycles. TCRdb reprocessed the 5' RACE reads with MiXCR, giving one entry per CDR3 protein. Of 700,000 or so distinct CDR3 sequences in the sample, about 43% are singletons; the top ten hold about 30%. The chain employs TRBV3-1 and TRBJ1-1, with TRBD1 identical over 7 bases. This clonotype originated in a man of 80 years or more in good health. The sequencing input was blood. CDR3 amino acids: CASSRGTVEAFF. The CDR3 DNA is TGTGCCAGCAGCCGAGGGACAGTTGAAGCTTTCTTT.